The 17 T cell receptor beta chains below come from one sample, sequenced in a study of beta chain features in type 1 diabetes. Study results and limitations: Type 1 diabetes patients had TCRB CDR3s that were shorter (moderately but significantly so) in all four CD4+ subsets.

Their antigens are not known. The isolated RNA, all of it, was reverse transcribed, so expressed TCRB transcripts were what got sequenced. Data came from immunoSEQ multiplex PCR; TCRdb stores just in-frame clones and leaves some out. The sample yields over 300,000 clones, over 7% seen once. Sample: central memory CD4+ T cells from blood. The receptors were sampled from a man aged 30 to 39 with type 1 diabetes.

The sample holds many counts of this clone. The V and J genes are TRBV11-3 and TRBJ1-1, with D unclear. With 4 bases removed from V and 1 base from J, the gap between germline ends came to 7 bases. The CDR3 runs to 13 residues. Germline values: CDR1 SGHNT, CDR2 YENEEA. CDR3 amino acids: CASSSPRNTEAFF. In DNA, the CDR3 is TGTGCCAGCAGCTCCCCACGGAACACTGAAGCTTTCTTT. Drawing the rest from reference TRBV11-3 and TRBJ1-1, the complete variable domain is EAGVVQSPRYKIIEKKQPVAFWCNPISGHNTLYWYLQNLGQGPELLIRYENEEAVDDSQLPKDRFSAERLKGVDSTLKIQPAELGDSAVYLCASSSPRNTEAFFGQGTRLTVV.

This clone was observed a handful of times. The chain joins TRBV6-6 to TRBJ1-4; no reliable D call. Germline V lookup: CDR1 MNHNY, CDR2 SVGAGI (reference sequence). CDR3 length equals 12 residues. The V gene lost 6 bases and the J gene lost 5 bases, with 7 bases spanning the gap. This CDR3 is CASRTQNEKLFF. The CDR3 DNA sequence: TGTGCCAGCAGGACCCAAAATGAAAAACTGTTTTTT.

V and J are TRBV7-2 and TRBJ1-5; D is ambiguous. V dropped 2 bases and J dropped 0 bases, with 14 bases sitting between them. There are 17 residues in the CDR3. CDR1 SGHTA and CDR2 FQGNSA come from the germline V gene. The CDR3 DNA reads TGTGCCAGCAGCTTAAAGGGTCTCCCTTATAGCAATCAGCCCCAGCATTTT. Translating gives CASSLKGLPYSNQPQHF.

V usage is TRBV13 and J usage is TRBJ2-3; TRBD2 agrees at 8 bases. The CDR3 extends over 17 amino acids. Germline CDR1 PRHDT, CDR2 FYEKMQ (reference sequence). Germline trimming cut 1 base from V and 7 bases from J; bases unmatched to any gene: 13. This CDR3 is CASSLVKEFGGAYTQYF. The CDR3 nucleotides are TGTGCCAGCAGCTTAGTTAAAGAATTCGGGGGGGCATATACGCAGTATTTT.

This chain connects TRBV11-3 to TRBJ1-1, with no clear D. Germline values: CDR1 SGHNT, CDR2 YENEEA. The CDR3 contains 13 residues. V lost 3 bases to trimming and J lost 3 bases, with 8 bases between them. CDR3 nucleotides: TGTGCCAGCAGCTTTAGCCTTGACACTGAAGCTTTCTTT. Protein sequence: CASSFSLDTEAFF.

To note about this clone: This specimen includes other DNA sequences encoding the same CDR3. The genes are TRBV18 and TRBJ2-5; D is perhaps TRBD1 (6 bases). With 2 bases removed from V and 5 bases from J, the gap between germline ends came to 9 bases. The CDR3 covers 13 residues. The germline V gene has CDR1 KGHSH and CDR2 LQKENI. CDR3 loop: CASSPGGGETQYF. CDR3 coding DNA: TGTGCCAGCTCACCAGGGGGCGGCGAGACCCAGTACTTC.

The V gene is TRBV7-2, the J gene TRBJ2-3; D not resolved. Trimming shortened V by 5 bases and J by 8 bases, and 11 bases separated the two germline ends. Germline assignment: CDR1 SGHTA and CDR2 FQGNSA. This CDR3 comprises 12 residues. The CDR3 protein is CASSDGYGTQYF. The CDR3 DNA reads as TGTGCCAGCAGCGATGGGTATGGTACGCAGTATTTT.

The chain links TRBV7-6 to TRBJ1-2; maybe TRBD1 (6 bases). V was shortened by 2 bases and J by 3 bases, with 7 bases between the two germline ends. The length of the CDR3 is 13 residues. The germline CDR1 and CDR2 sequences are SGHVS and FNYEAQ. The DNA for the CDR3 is TGTGCCAGCAGCTTAAGACAGGACTATGGCTACACCTTC. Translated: CASSLRQDYGYTF.

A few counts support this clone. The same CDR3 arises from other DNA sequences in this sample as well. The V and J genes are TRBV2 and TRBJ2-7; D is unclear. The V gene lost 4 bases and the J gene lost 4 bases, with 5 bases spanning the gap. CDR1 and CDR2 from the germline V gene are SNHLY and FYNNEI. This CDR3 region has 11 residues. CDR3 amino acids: CASSGEYEQYF. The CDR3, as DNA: TGTGCCAGCAGTGGCGAGTACGAGCAGTACTTC.

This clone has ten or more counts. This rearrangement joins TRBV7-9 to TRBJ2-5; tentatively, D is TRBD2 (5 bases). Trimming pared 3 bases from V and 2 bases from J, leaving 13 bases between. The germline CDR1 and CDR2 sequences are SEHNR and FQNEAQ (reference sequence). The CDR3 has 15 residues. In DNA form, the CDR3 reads TGTGCCAGCAGCTTGCAATCGATAGCGCAAGAGACCCAGTACTTC. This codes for CASSLQSIAQETQYF.

In nucleotides, the CDR3 is TGCGCCAGCTGGGCCTCTGGAAACACCATATATTTT. Amino acids: CASWASGNTIYF. The rearrangement uses TRBV10-2 and TRBJ1-3, with D hard to call. With 8 bases removed from V and 0 bases from J, the gap between germline ends came to 5 bases. Germline V lookup: CDR1 WSHSY, CDR2 SAAADI. The CDR3 sequence is 12 residues long.

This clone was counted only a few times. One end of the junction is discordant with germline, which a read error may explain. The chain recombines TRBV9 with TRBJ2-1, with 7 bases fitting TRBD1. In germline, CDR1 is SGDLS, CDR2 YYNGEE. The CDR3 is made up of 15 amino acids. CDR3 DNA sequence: TGTGCCAGCAGCGACCGGGACAGACAGTACACTGAGCAGTTCTTC. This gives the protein CASSDRDRQYTEQFF.

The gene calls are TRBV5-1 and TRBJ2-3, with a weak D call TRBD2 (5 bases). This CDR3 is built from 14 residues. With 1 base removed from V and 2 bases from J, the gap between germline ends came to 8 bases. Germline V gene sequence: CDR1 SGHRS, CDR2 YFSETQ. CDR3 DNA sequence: TGCGCCAGCAGCTTGACTAGATTCACAGATACGCAGTATTTT. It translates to CASSLTRFTDTQYF.

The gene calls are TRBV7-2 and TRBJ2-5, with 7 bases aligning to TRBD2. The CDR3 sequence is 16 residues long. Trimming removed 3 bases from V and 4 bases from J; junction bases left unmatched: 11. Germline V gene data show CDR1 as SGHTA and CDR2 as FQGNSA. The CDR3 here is CASSFTVGRGPETQYF. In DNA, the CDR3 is TGTGCCAGCAGCTTTACCGTTGGGAGGGGACCAGAGACCCAGTACTTC.

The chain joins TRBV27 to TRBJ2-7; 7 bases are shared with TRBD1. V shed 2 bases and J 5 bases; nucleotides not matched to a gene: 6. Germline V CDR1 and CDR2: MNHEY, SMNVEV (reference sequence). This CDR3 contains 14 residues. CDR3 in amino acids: CASSLSRGSNEQYF. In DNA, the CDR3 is TGTGCCAGCAGTTTAAGCAGGGGGTCCAACGAGCAGTACTTC.

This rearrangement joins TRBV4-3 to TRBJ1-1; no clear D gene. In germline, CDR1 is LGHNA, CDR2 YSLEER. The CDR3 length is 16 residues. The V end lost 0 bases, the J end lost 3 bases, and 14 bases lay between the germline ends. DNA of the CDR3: TGCGCCAGCAGCCAAGATGGTACCCGGGCGTACACTGAAGCTTTCTTT. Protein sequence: CASSQDGTRAYTEAFF.

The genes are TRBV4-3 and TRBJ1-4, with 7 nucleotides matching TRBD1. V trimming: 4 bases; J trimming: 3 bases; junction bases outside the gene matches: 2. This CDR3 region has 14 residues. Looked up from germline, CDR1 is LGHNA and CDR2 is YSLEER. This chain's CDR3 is CASSPGTANEKLFF. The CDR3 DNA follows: TGCGCCAGCAGCCCGGGGACAGCTAATGAAAAACTGTTTTTT.